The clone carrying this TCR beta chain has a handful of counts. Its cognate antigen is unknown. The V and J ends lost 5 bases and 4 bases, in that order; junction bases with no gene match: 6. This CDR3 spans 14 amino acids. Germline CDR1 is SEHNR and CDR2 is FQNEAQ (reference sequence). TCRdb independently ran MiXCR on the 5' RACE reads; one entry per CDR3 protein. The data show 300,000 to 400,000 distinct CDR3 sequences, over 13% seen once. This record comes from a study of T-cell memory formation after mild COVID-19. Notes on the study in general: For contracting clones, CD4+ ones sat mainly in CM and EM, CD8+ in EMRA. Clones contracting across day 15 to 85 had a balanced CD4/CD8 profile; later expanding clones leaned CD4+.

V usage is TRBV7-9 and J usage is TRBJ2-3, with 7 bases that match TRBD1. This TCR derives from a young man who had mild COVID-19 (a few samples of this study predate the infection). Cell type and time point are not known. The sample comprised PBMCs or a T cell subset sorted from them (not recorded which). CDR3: CASSVGQMADTQYF. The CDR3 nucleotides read TGTGCCAGCAGCGTGGGACAGATGGCAGATACGCAGTATTTT. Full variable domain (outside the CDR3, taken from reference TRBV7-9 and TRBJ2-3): DTGVSQNPRHKITKRGQNVTFRCDPISEHNRLYWYRQTLGQGPEFLTYFQNEAQLEKSRLLSDRFSAERPKGSFSTLEIQRTEQGDSAMYLCASSVGQMADTQYFGPGTRLTVL.